There are a few counts of the clone carrying this TCR beta chain. What it binds is unknown. V lost 3 bases, J lost 4 bases, and 11 bases lay in between. The CDR3 runs 13 residues. CDR1 and CDR2 from the germline V gene are DFQATT and SNEGSKA (reference sequence). The data originate from a study of T-cell memory formation after mild COVID-19. The study's findings and limits: The finding that pre-infection memory included some responding clones suggested that cross-reactive memory joined. Clones that contracted clustered mainly in CM and EM if CD4+ and in EMRA if CD8+. Contracting clones from day 15 to 85 had balanced CD4/CD8; later expanders favoured CD4+.

TCRdb fed the 5' RACE reads into MiXCR, producing one record per CDR3 protein. The sample has over 150,000 distinct CDR3 sequences, 13% seen once; the top ten hold roughly 3.3%. Source material: PBMCs or a T cell subset sorted from them (not recorded which). This clonotype was sampled from a man aged 18 to 29 who had mild COVID-19 (a few samples of this study predate the infection). Cell type and time point are not known. The rearrangement joins TRBV20-1 to TRBJ2-3; D perhaps matches TRBD2 (5 bases). In DNA, the CDR3 is TGCAGTGCTAGTGGGCTAGCAGCAGATACGCAGTATTTT. Protein product: CSASGLAADTQYF.